The 13 T cell receptor beta chains below all came from one sample that was sequenced in a study of shared clonotypes between healthy human individuals. CD45RO-negative, CCR7-positively selected cells formed the naive CD8 fraction, excluding terminally differentiated effector memory CD45RA+ cells. Only in-frame clones appear in the TCRdb table, and some are missing; sequencing was by immunoSEQ multiplex PCR. Of roughly 2,000,000 clones listed, 85% to 95% are singletons. Input material: naive CD8+ T cells from PBMCs. Receptors were obtained from a man between 18 and 35 years old in good health. Some clones in this sample may be carry-over from other donors' samples.

V usage is TRBV14 and J usage is TRBJ2-5; possibly TRBD1 or TRBD2 for D (5 bases each). Trimming shortened V by 2 bases and J by 2 bases, and 21 bases separated the two germline ends. Germline V gene lookup returns CDR1 SGHDN and CDR2 FVKESK. CDR3 size: 18 residues. The CDR3 DNA reads as TGTGCCAGCAGCCAATTTCAGTCGCCTTTATGGGGGCAAGAGACCCAGTACTTC. It codes for CASSQFQSPLWGQETQYF.

This chain joins TRBV7-9 and TRBJ1-2, with D possibly matching TRBD1 (6 bases). V was pared by 5 bases and J by 4 bases, with 11 bases between. Germline V gives CDR1 SEHNR, CDR2 FQNEAQ (reference sequence). The CDR3 length is 13 residues. The CDR3 DNA follows: TGTGCCAGCAGCCGGGACACGGCCTATGGCTACACCTTC. Amino acids: CASSRDTAYGYTF.

This chain connects TRBV10-3 to TRBJ2-2, with no clear D. The CDR3 extends over 17 amino acids. V lost 2 bases and J 3 bases, leaving 16 bases between the germline ends. Germline V CDR1 and CDR2: ENHRY, SYGVKD. CDR3 protein: CAISEPLGLRDTGELFF. CDR3 bases: TGTGCCATCAGTGAGCCCCTAGGGCTAAGGGACACCGGGGAGCTGTTTTTT.

J is TRBJ2-2 and V is TRBV5-6, with a tentative D call TRBD2 (5 bases). V lost 4 bases to trimming and J lost 9 bases, with 16 bases between them. The CDR3 is 14 amino acids. Germline V gene data show CDR1 as SGHDT and CDR2 as YYEEEE. The CDR3 here is CASSPGVGSRELFF. CDR3 nucleotide sequence: TGTGCCAGCAGCCCCGGGGTAGGCTCTCGGGAGCTGTTTTTT.

V is TRBV2 and J is TRBJ1-5; D possibly corresponds to TRBD1 (5 bases). Germline V lookup: CDR1 SNHLY, CDR2 FYNNEI. This CDR3 is 16 amino acids long. Trimming stripped 6 bases from V and 7 bases from J, with 22 bases between. The CDR3 loop reads CASRSGTAPVGQPQHF. In DNA, the CDR3 is TGTGCCAGCAGGAGCGGGACGGCCCCGGTGGGCCAGCCCCAGCATTTT. The full variable domain, in which reference TRBV2 and TRBJ1-5 provide the parts outside the CDR3, is EPEVTQTPSHQVTQMGQEVILRCVPISNHLYFYWYRQILGQKVEFLVSFYNNEISEKSEIFDDQFSVERPDGSNFTLKIRSTKLEDSAMYFCASRSGTAPVGQPQHFGDGTRLSIL.

This chain links TRBV27 with TRBJ1-2; the D is unclear. CDR3 length: 13 residues. CDR1 is MNHEY and CDR2 is SMNVEV in the germline V gene (reference sequence). Trimming removed 4 bases at V and 4 bases at J, with 10 bases between. The CDR3 reads CASSYGGFYGYTF. In nucleotides, the CDR3 is TGTGCCAGCAGTTATGGCGGTTTCTATGGCTACACCTTC.

This clone has only one observation. V gene TRBV28 combines with J gene TRBJ2-7; 7 bases align to TRBD1. Germline CDR1 reads MDHEN; CDR2 reads SYDVKM. The V segment lost 3 bases and the J segment 5 bases; nucleotides outside the gene matches: 4. The CDR3 runs to 13 residues. CDR3 loop: CASSLDRSHEQYF. Here the CDR3 DNA reads TGTGCCAGCAGTTTGGACAGGTCCCACGAGCAGTACTTC.

V usage is TRBV29-1 and J usage is TRBJ2-3; 8 bases agree with TRBD2. V lost 6 bases to trimming and J lost 6 bases; unmatched junction nucleotides: 14. CDR1 and CDR2 (germline): SQVTM, ANQGSEA. This CDR3 contains 15 residues. The CDR3 is CSVIRTSLLEDTQYF. CDR3 nucleotide sequence: TGCAGCGTGATACGGACTAGCTTGTTGGAGGATACGCAGTATTTT.

The chain couples TRBV19 to TRBJ1-1; a weak D match, TRBD1 (5 bases). This CDR3 has 19 residues. The V gene lost 6 bases and the J gene lost 0 bases, with 26 bases spanning the gap. From germline, CDR1 is LNHDA and CDR2 SQIVND (reference sequence). The CDR3 region is CASRNHPGTTGLMNTEAFF. The CDR3 nucleotides are TGTGCCAGTAGGAACCACCCCGGAACAACGGGACTTATGAACACTGAAGCTTTCTTT. Full variable domain (remainder filled in from reference TRBV19 and TRBJ1-1): DGGITQSPKYLFRKEGQNVTLSCEQNLNHDAMYWYRQDPGQGLRLIYYSQIVNDFQKGDIAEGYSVSREKKESFPLTVTSAQKNPTAFYLCASRNHPGTTGLMNTEAFFGQGTRLTVV.

This clone was picked up one time. The chain links TRBV4-2 to TRBJ1-5; D might be TRBD1 (5 bases). Trimming cost V 3 bases and J 0 bases, with 27 bases left between them. The V gene's germline CDR1 is LGHNA and CDR2 YNFKEQ. This CDR3 contains 21 residues. CDR3 coding DNA: TGTGCCAGCAGCCATCTGGGGCGGGACCCTAACTTCGGGGATAGCAATCAGCCCCAGCATTTT. The encoded protein is CASSHLGRDPNFGDSNQPQHF.

The chain has TRBV5-5 and TRBJ2-1; TRBD2 matches 9 bases. CDR3 length equals 16 residues. From germline, CDR1 is SGHKS and CDR2 YYEKEE (reference sequence). V shed 3 bases and J 3 bases; nucleotides not matched to a gene: 7. CDR3: CASSYGLATIYNEQFF. DNA for the CDR3: TGTGCCAGCAGCTACGGACTAGCGACCATCTACAATGAGCAGTTCTTC.

This clone was observed once. V is TRBV27 and J is TRBJ2-7; D remains unclear. V was cut by 5 bases and J by 0 bases, with 11 bases left in between. The CDR3 covers 14 residues. Germline V gene data show CDR1 as MNHEY and CDR2 as SMNVEV (reference sequence). DNA for the CDR3: TGTGCCAGCAGTACCCGCTTCCTCTCCTACGAGCAGTACTTC. Translating it yields CASSTRFLSYEQYF.

The chain is built from TRBV14 and TRBJ2-7; possibly TRBD2 for D (5 bases). The CDR3 has 16 residues. From germline, CDR1 is SGHDN and CDR2 FVKESK. The V gene lost 0 bases and the J gene lost 2 bases, with 14 bases spanning the gap. The DNA of the CDR3 is TGTGCCAGCAGCCAAGAAGGACTCCGATTCACCTACGAGCAGTACTTC. Translated: CASSQEGLRFTYEQYF.